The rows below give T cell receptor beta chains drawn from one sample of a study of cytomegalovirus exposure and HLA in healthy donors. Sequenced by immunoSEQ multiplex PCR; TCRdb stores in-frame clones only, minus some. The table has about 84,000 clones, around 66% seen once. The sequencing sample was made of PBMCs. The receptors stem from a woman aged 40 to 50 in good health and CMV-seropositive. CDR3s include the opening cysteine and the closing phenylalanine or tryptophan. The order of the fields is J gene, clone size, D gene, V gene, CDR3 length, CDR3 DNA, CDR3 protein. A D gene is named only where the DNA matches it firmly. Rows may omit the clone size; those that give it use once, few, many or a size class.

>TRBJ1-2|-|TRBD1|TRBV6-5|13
TGTGCCAGCAGTACAGGGGCTAACTATGGCTACACCTTC
CASSTGANYGYTF
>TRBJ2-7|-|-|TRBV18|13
TGTGCCAGCTCACTAGCGGCGAACTACGAGCAGTACTTC
CASSLAANYEQYF
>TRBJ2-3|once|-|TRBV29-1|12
TGCAGCGTGGAGGGGAGCACAGATACGCAGTATTTT
CSVEGSTDTQYF
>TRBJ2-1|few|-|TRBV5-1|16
TGCGCCAGCAGCTTAGAACTAGGTCTCTCCTACAATGAGCAGTTCTTC
CASSLELGLSYNEQFF
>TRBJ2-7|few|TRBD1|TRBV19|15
TGTGCCAGTAGTGGAACAGGGGAAAGCTCCTACGAGCAGTACTTC
CASSGTGESSYEQYF
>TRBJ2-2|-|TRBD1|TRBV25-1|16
TGTGCCAGCAGTGCTCCGGGACAGGGGACCACCGGGGAGCTGTTTTTT
CASSAPGQGTTGELFF
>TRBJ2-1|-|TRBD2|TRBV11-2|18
TGTGCCAGCAGCCCAGATCCCACTAGCGGGATAAGCTACAATGAGCAGTTCTTC
CASSPDPTSGISYNEQFF
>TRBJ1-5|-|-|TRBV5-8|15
TGTGCCAGCAGCTTGGGGCAACGCTTAAGTCAGCCCCAGCATTTT
CASSLGQRLSQPQHF
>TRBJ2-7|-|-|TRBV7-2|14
TGTGCCAGCAGCTTCCTAGCAGGTCCCTACGAGCAGTACTTC
CASSFLAGPYEQYF
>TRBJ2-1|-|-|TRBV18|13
TGTGCCAGCTCACCCACAGGGAACAATGAGCAGTTCTTC
CASSPTGNNEQFF
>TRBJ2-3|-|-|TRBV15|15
TGTGCCACCAGCAGAGATGGGAGTGGCACAGATACGCAGTATTTT
CATSRDGSGTDTQYF
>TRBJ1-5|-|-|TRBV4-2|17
TGTGCCAGCAGCCAAGATCCAGGTCAGTATAGCAATCAGCCCCAGCATTTT
CASSQDPGQYSNQPQHF
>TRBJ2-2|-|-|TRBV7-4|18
TGTGCCAGCAGCTTAGGGACGGGGCAGGGAGGTTCCGCCGGGGAGCTGTTTTTT
CASSLGTGQGGSAGELFF
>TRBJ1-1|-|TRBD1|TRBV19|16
TGTGCCAGTAGTCCACATACCGGGACAGGGAACACTGAAGCTTTCTTT
CASSPHTGTGNTEAFF
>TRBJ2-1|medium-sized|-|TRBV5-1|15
TGCGCCAGCGCCCTGAGTCCAGCGGCCTACAATGAGCAGTTCTTC
CASALSPAAYNEQFF
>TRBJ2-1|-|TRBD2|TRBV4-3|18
TGCGCCAGCAGCCAAGAGCTCCTCTGGGCGGGAGGTTTCGATGAGCAGTTCTTC
CASSQELLWAGGFDEQFF
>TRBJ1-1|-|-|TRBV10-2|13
TGCGCCAGCAGTGAGTCCTTAAACACTGAAGCTTTCTTT
CASSESLNTEAFF
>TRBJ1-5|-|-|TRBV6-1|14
TGTGCCAGCATGGGCTTCGGGGGTAATCAGCCCCAGCATTTT
CASMGFGGNQPQHF
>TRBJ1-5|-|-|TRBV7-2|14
TGTGCCAGCAGCTTACTTCCAGGAAATCAGCCCCAGCATTTT
CASSLLPGNQPQHF
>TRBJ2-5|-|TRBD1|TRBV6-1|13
TGTGCCAGCAGTGAAGCGGACAGGGGGGCCCAGTACTTC
CASSEADRGAQYF
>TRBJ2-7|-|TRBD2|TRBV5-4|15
TGTGCCAGCAGCTTGGAAGCGGGGACTCCCTACGAGCAGTACTTC
CASSLEAGTPYEQYF
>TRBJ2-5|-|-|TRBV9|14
TGTGCCAGCAGCGTAGGGAGCCTTGGAGAGACCCAGTACTTC
CASSVGSLGETQYF
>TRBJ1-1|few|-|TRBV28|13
TGTGCCAGCAGTCGATACAAGAACACTGAAGCTTTCTTT
CASSRYKNTEAFF
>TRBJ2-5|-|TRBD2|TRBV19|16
TGTGCCACCTCAAGTAGGCTAGCGGGAGTGCGTGAGACCCAGTACTTC
CATSSRLAGVRETQYF
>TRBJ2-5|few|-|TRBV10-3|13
TGTGCCATCAGTGAGGGGAGCGCCGAGACCCAGTACTTC
CAISEGSAETQYF
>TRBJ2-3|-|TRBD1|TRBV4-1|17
TGCGCCAGCAGCCAGCTGCCGGCCGGGACAGACACAGATACGCAGTATTTT
CASSQLPAGTDTDTQYF
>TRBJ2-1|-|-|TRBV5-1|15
TGCGCCAGCAGCTTGGAACTAGCCGCCTACAATGAGCAGTTCTTC
CASSLELAAYNEQFF
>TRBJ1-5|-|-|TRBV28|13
TGTGCCAGCAGTTTTAATAGCAATCAGCCCCAGCATTTT
CASSFNSNQPQHF
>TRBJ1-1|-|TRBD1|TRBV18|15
TGTGCCAGCTCATCGCTTCAGGGGGCCGACACTGAAGCTTTCTTT
CASSSLQGADTEAFF